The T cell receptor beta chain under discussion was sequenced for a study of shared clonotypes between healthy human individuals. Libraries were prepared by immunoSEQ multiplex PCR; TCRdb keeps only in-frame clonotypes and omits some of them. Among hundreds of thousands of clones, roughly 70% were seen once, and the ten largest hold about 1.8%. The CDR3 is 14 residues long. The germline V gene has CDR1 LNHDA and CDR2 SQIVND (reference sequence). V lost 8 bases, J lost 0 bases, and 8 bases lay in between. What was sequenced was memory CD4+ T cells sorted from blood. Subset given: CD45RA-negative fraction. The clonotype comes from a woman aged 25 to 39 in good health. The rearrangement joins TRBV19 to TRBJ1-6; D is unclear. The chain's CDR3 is CASRFSSYNSPLHF. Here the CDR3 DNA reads TGTGCCAGTCGATTTAGCTCCTATAATTCACCCCTCCACTTT.